This is a list of T cell receptor beta chains from one sample in a study of glioma-infiltrating T cells. Via MiXCR, TCRdb re-called the multiplex PCR reads, giving one row per CDR3 protein. The sample lists roughly 130,000 distinct CDR3 sequences; around 25% were seen once. The sample comprised glioma tissue, nonneoplastic brain tissue, or PBMCs (not recorded which). The receptors were gathered from a human donor with low-grade glioma or glioblastoma, undergoing nonglioma brain surgery, or in good health (not recorded which). Both conserved end residues are part of each CDR3. D genes are given only for firm matches. Size tells how often a clone was seen (once, few, many) or the class of an expanded clone, and some rows leave it out.

D,V,size,length,J,CDR3,DNA
.,TRBV6-6,many,13,TRBJ1-1,CASSYRRNTEAFF,TGTGCCAGCAGTTACAGGAGGAACACTGAAGCTTTCTTT
.,TRBV19,.,15,TRBJ1-5,CATLDGGHSNQPQHF,TGTGCCACCTTAGACGGTGGGCACAGCAATCAGCCCCAGCATTTT
.,TRBV19,.,12,TRBJ1-1,CASSIGGSEAFF,TGTGCCAGTAGTATAGGGGGTTCTGAAGCTTTCTTT
.,TRBV7-6,many,13,TRBJ2-3,CASTSGSTDTQYF,TGTGCCAGCACCTCGGGGTCCACAGATACGCAGTATTTT
.,TRBV7-3,few,13,TRBJ2-1,CASGGGQYNEQFF,TGTGCCAGCGGGGGGGGGCAATACAATGAGCAGTTCTTC
.,TRBV15,.,12,TRBJ2-1,CATSRGGEEQFF,TGTGCCACCAGCAGAGGAGGTGAGGAGCAGTTCTTC
.,TRBV5-5,.,17,TRBJ1-5,CASSSVIGATSNQPQHF,TGTGCCAGCAGCTCGGTAATAGGGGCCACTAGCAATCAGCCCCAGCATTTT
TRBD1,TRBV25-1,.,14,TRBJ1-1,CASTYDRVEAEAFF,TGTGCCAGCACCTACGACAGGGTGGAGGCTGAAGCTTTCTTT
.,TRBV27,many,18,TRBJ1-6,CASSLRIRRSSYNSPLHF,TGTGCCAGCAGTTTAAGAATACGAAGGAGCTCCTATAATTCACCCCTCCACTTT
.,TRBV19,few,13,TRBJ2-5,CASSIPRQETQYF,TGTGCCAGTAGTATACCTCGGCAAGAGACCCAGTACTTC
.,TRBV7-6,.,13,TRBJ2-5,CASSSGLGGTQYF,TGTGCCAGCAGCTCGGGACTGGGAGGGACCCAGTACTTC
TRBD1,TRBV7-8,.,15,TRBJ1-1,CASSPVQGRNTEAFF,TGTGCCAGCAGTCCGGTACAGGGGCGGAACACTGAAGCTTTCTTT
TRBD2,TRBV7-2,once,16,TRBJ2-3,CASSPNSGGFTDTQYF,TGTGCCAGCAGCCCCAATAGCGGGGGGTTCACAGATACGCAGTATTTT